This TCR beta chain was sequenced in a study of T cells after posttransplantation cyclophosphamide. Study-wide findings and caveats: Recipient CMV seropositivity and CMV reactivation strongly tracked TRB clonality. TRB overlap between skin or GI tissue T cells and blood was limited. Later blood repertoires were often dominated by clones from the donor CD8+ memory compartment.

This clone came up many times. Antigen specificity is unknown. The CDR3 sequence is 16 residues long. Germline V CDR1 and CDR2: MNHEY, SMNVEV (reference sequence). The V end lost 6 bases, the J end lost 8 bases, and 20 bases lay between the germline ends. Cyclophosphamide on days +3 and +4 followed busulfan-fludarabine conditioning and a marrow graft. Sequencing was performed with immunoSEQ multiplex PCR; in TCRdb, only in-frame clones are kept and a portion is missing. The sample includes under 9,000 clones, none of them occurring once. The V gene is TRBV27, the J gene TRBJ1-6, with D perhaps TRBD1 (6 bases). Here the sequenced sample was PBMCs, taken after allogeneic stem cell transplant with posttransplant cyclophosphamide. This TCR came from a male patient in his fifties or sixties who received an allogeneic stem cell transplant from an unrelated donor, was CMV-positive, and had acute GVHD only. Certain T cells may be donor cells from the graft. The CDR3: CASRLEIRGADSPLHF. The CDR3 coding sequence is TGTGCCAGCAGACTCGAAATCAGGGGTGCGGATTCACCCCTCCACTTT.